The sequence of this T cell receptor beta chain was determined in a study of blood T cell repertoires in COVID-19. Clones were read by immunoSEQ multiplex PCR, and TCRdb kept only the in-frame ones, dropping some. This sample has 90,000 to 130,000 clones, with about 81% found just once. V was clipped by 6 bases and J by 7 bases; unmatched bases: 5. Germline V lookup: CDR1 MDHEN, CDR2 SYDVKM. The CDR3 is made up of 12 amino acids. Sequences were obtained from peripheral blood. The source is a man aged 65 to 85 with acute or convalescent COVID-19. The gene calls are TRBV28 and TRBJ1-2, with 7 bases aligning to TRBD1. CDR3: CASSWTGAGYTF. The CDR3 nucleotides are TGTGCCAGCAGCTGGACAGGAGCTGGCTACACCTTC.